What follows is one T cell receptor beta chain and its context. This sample is drawn from a study of PD-1 blockade in mismatch repair-deficient tumors. This table comes from immunoSEQ multiplex PCR, and its TCRdb copy is limited to in-frame clones, with some not included. The sample holds about 100,000 clones, over 65% seen once. V shed 1 base and J shed 8 bases, with 11 bases lying between them. Germline V gene data show CDR1 as SGHTA and CDR2 as FQGNSA. This CDR3 is built from 13 residues. The starting material was peripheral blood, obtained approximately 35 weeks after starting pembrolizumab. V gene TRBV7-2 combines with J gene TRBJ1-1; D perhaps matches TRBD1 (5 bases). This TCR was sampled from an adult with mismatch repair-deficient cancer. The CDR3 protein is CASSLEVQAEAFF. The CDR3 DNA reads as TGTGCCAGCAGCTTAGAAGTACAGGCGGAAGCTTTCTTT. The whole variable domain, remainder taken from reference TRBV7-2 and TRBJ1-1, is GAGVSQSPSNKVTEKGKDVELRCDPISGHTALYWYRQSLGQGLEFLIYFQGNSAPDKSGLPSDRFSAERTGGSVSTLTIQRTQQEDSAVYLCASSLEVQAEAFFGQGTRLTVV.